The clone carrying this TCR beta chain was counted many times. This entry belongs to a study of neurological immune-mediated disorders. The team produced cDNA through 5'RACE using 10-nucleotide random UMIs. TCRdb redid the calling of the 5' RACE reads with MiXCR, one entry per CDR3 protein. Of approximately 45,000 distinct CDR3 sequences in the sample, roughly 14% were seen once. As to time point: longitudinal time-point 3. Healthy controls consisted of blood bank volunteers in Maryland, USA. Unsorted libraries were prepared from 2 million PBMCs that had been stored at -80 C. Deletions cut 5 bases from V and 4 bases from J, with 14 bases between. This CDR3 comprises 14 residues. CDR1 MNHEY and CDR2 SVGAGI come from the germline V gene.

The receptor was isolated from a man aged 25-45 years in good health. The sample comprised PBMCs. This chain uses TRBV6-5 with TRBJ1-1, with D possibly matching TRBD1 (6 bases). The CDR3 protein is CASSEGGGGTEAFF. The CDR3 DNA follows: TGTGCCAGCAGTGAAGGGGGGGGTGGCACTGAAGCTTTCTTT.